These 26 T cell receptor beta chains originate from one sample sequenced in a study of blood T cell repertoires in COVID-19. Some clones are missing from TCRdb's copy, which holds only in-frame ones; the method was immunoSEQ multiplex PCR. The repertoire has 150,000 to 180,000 clones, around 85% of them found once; the top ten carry 25% to 30%. Sequenced input: peripheral blood. These receptors came from a woman between 55 and 75 years old with acute or convalescent COVID-19.

The genes are TRBV4-1 and TRBJ2-1, with D perhaps TRBD2 (5 bases). V lost 4 bases, J lost 4 bases, and 17 bases lay in between. CDR3 length equals 16 residues. The V gene's germline CDR1 is MGHRA and CDR2 YSYEKL. In DNA, the CDR3 is TGCGCCAGCAGCCTTCAAACCGGGCGGGTATACAATGAGCAGTTCTTC. Its translation: CASSLQTGRVYNEQFF.

The chain links TRBV25-1 to TRBJ2-1; D might be TRBD2 (5 bases). The CDR3 contains 11 residues. CDR1 and CDR2 from the germline V gene are MGHDK and SYGVNS. V was pared by 7 bases and J by 4 bases, with 5 bases between. The CDR3 nucleotides read TGTGCCAGCACGGGATACAATGAGCAGTTCTTC. Residues: CASTGYNEQFF.

This clone was detected only once. This chain connects TRBV6-1 to TRBJ1-4; maybe TRBD1 (6 bases). Germline V gives CDR1 MNHNS, CDR2 SASEGT. This CDR3 has 16 amino acids. Trimming stripped 0 bases from V and 4 bases from J, with 12 bases between. CDR3 amino acids: CASSEAQGSVNEKLFF. CDR3 DNA: TGTGCCAGCAGTGAAGCCCAGGGGAGCGTTAATGAAAAACTGTTTTTT.

V is TRBV9 and J is TRBJ2-5, with D unresolved. Trimming cost V 0 bases and J 2 bases, with 8 bases left between them. Germline V CDR1 and CDR2: SGDLS, YYNGEE. The length of the CDR3 is 14 residues. CDR3 amino acids: CASSVDGAQETQYF. Written as DNA, the CDR3 is TGTGCCAGCAGCGTAGACGGAGCTCAAGAGACCCAGTACTTC.

This rearrangement joins TRBV6-5 to TRBJ2-2; maybe TRBD2 (6 bases). Germline assignment: CDR1 MNHEY and CDR2 SVGAGI. V lost 11 bases, J lost 2 bases, and 15 bases lay in between. The CDR3 has 14 residues. This CDR3 reads CAGGAAPNTGELFF. The CDR3 coding sequence is TGTGCCGGCGGGGCGGCCCCAAACACCGGGGAGCTGTTTTTT.

This chain joins TRBV30 and TRBJ1-2, with D unclear. Germline values: CDR1 GTSNPN, CDR2 SVGIG (reference sequence). The CDR3 has 15 amino acids. V was cut by 7 bases and J by 0 bases, with 18 bases left in between. The CDR3, as DNA: TGTGCCTCCACCACTCCAGGAATCCCTAACTATGGCTACACCTTC. Translation gives CASTTPGIPNYGYTF.

The CDR3 loop is CASSLTGQYEQYV. CDR3 bases: TGTGCCAGCAGTTTGACGGGACAGTACGAGCAGTACGTC. The J gene is TRBJ2-7, the V gene TRBV28; 7 nucleotides line up with TRBD1. V lost 3 bases, J lost 4 bases, and 3 bases stayed unmatched. CDR1 is MDHEN, CDR2 SYDVKM, per germline. The CDR3 covers 13 residues.

Turning to this clone: An end of the junction differs from the germline gene, which may be a read error. This chain uses TRBV7-2 with TRBJ1-2; D gene uncertain. Germline values: CDR1 SGHTA, CDR2 FQGNSA. CDR3 length equals 14 residues. The CDR3 loop is CASSLIRSNYGHTF. DNA for the CDR3: TGTGCCAGCAGCCTGATACGGAGTAACTATGGCCACACCTTC.

CDR3 sequence reads: CASSEIQGGTTDTQYF. CDR3 nucleotides: TGTGCCAGCAGTGAAATCCAGGGAGGTACCACAGATACGCAGTATTTT. The rearrangement joins TRBV6-1 to TRBJ2-3; TRBD2 might be the D (6 bases). Germline V gene lookup returns CDR1 MNHNS and CDR2 SASEGT. V was pared by 2 bases and J by 2 bases, with 14 bases between. This CDR3 has 16 amino acids.

The rearrangement joins TRBV5-1 to TRBJ1-4; 9 bases line up with TRBD1. Germline assignment: CDR1 SGHRS and CDR2 YFSETQ. The CDR3 loop spans 15 amino acids. V lost 0 bases and J lost 8; bases outside the gene matches: 5. CDR3 DNA: TGCGCCAGCAGCTTGGCGGGACAGGGTGACGAAAAACTGTTTTTT. Translation: CASSLAGQGDEKLFF.

This clone has only one observation. The gene calls are TRBV7-9 and TRBJ2-3; TRBD2 aligns across 8 bases. The CDR3 has 17 amino acids. Germline V gene lookup returns CDR1 SEHNR and CDR2 FQNEAQ (reference sequence). The J segment lost 0 bases and the V segment lost 0 bases, leaving 5 bases of the junction unmatched. The DNA of the CDR3 is TGTGCCAGCAGCTTAGCGAGTTCTAGCGGGAGCACAGATACGCAGTATTTT. It yields the protein CASSLASSSGSTDTQYF.

V and J are TRBV27 and TRBJ2-3; 16 positions agree with TRBD2. Trimming removed 3 bases from V and 3 bases from J; junction bases left unmatched: 6. The CDR3 has 18 amino acids. CDR1 is MNHEY, CDR2 SMNVEV, per germline (reference sequence). CDR3 coding DNA: TGTGCCAGCAGTTTGTCGGGACTAGCGGGGGGGACAACAGATACGCAGTATTTT. This gives the protein CASSLSGLAGGTTDTQYF.

The chain carries TRBV7-9 and TRBJ1-2; 9 nucleotides line up with TRBD1. Germline CDR1 reads SEHNR; CDR2 reads FQNEAQ (reference sequence). The ends lost 0 bases at V and 4 bases at J; junction bases unmatched: 6. The CDR3 is 16 amino acids. The CDR3 is CASSLALGQGAYGYTF. CDR3 coding DNA: TGTGCCAGCAGCTTAGCGCTGGGACAGGGAGCCTATGGCTACACCTTC.

This chain uses TRBV25-1 with TRBJ2-1; 11 bases match TRBD2. V gave up 2 bases and J gave up 3 bases; unmatched junction bases: 3. Germline V CDR1 and CDR2: MGHDK, SYGVNS. The CDR3 spans 16 residues. The CDR3 spells CASSEPGTSGYNEQFF. CDR3 sequence (DNA): TGTGCCAGCAGTGAACCTGGGACTAGCGGCTACAATGAGCAGTTCTTC.

The chain carries TRBV5-1 and TRBJ1-3; D may be TRBD1 (5 bases). Germline assignment: CDR1 SGHRS and CDR2 YFSETQ. CDR3 size: 14 residues. V lost 5 bases, J lost 0 bases, and 9 bases lay in between. This CDR3 reads CASRQDSSGNTIYF. In DNA, the CDR3 is TGCGCCAGCAGGCAAGACAGCTCTGGAAACACCATATATTTT.

The gene calls are TRBV2 and TRBJ2-1; TRBD2 matches 10 bases. Trimming took 4 bases from V and 7 from J; bases not matched to a gene: 7. The CDR3 loop spans 15 amino acids. Germline V lookup: CDR1 SNHLY, CDR2 FYNNEI. This chain's CDR3 is CASSVSGGAVNEQFF. CDR3 bases: TGTGCCAGCAGTGTGAGCGGGGGGGCCGTAAATGAGCAGTTCTTC.

The V and J genes are TRBV7-3 and TRBJ2-3; 7 bases match TRBD2. Germline-derived CDR1 and CDR2 are SGHTA and FQGTGA. This CDR3 comprises 14 residues. V dropped 2 bases and J dropped 5; count of bases not matched to a gene: 4. Written as DNA, the CDR3 is TGTGCCAGCAGCTTAGCGGGGAGGGGAGATACGCAGTATTTT. It translates to CASSLAGRGDTQYF.

This clone was seen a few times. The chain has TRBV28 and TRBJ1-5; D ambiguous. The CDR3 is made up of 13 amino acids. Germline V gene sequence: CDR1 MDHEN, CDR2 SYDVKM. V dropped 7 bases and J dropped 5 bases, with 12 bases sitting between them. The CDR3 sequence is CASIPMGHQPQHF. CDR3 coding DNA: TGTGCCAGCATCCCGATGGGCCATCAGCCCCAGCATTTT.

The chain employs TRBV7-8 and TRBJ1-2; the D gene is possibly TRBD1 (6 bases). This CDR3 has 14 residues. Germline CDR1 and CDR2: SGHVS and FQNEAQ. Trimming removed 0 bases at V and 4 bases at J, with 9 bases between. In DNA, the CDR3 is TGTGCCAGCAGCTTAGCCGACAGGTTCTATGGCTACACCTTC. Its protein is CASSLADRFYGYTF.

The CDR3 coding sequence is TGTGCCAGCTCACCAGAACAGGCGAACACTGAAGCTTTCTTT. Protein: CASSPEQANTEAFF. The chain links TRBV18 to TRBJ1-1; D is possibly TRBD1 (5 bases). The CDR3 is 14 residues long. The germline gives CDR1 KGHSH, CDR2 LQKENI. The germline V and J ends were trimmed by 2 bases and 1 base, with 8 bases remaining between them.

This chain uses TRBV19 with TRBJ1-2; 7 bases line up with TRBD1. The V and J ends lost 8 bases and 4 bases, in that order; junction bases with no gene match: 10. CDR1 and CDR2 (germline): LNHDA, SQIVND (reference sequence). The CDR3 has 14 amino acids. CDR3 coding DNA: TGTGCCAGTGGGGGACTGACAGGGTTCTATGGCTACACCTTC. Translating gives CASGGLTGFYGYTF.

This chain links TRBV24-1 with TRBJ1-1; no firm D call. Trimming pared 4 bases from V and 0 bases from J, leaving 11 bases between. Germline V gene sequence: CDR1 KGHDR, CDR2 SFDVKD. The CDR3 covers 15 residues. The CDR3 sequence: CATSDSRQMNTEAFF. For the CDR3, the DNA is TGTGCCACCAGTGACAGCAGACAAATGAACACTGAAGCTTTCTTT.

This clone showed up just a few times. The chain employs TRBV4-1 and TRBJ1-2, with no clear D. V lost 0 bases to trimming and J lost 2 bases, with 13 bases between them. CDR1 is MGHRA and CDR2 is YSYEKL in the germline V gene. CDR3 length equals 16 residues. In DNA, the CDR3 is TGCGCCAGCAGCCAAGATAACCCAGCGAGAAACTATGGCTACACCTTC. Its translation: CASSQDNPARNYGYTF.

The V gene is TRBV14, the J gene TRBJ1-3; D not certain. Germline V CDR1 and CDR2: SGHDN, FVKESK. Trimming took 2 bases from V and 0 from J, leaving 5 bases between them. The CDR3 is made up of 14 amino acids. CDR3 in DNA: TGTGCCAGCAGCCAATATGTCTCTGGAAACACCATATATTTT. This translates into CASSQYVSGNTIYF.

With regard to this clone: At one of its ends the junction is not consistent with the germline gene, which may arise from a read error. The chain couples TRBV15 to TRBJ1-5; D perhaps matches TRBD1 (6 bases). The germline gives CDR1 LNHNV, CDR2 YYDKDF (reference sequence). The CDR3 runs to 18 residues. The CDR3, as DNA: TGTGCCACCAGCGGAGATACAGGGTCAAGGCTTAGCAATCAGCCCCAGCATTTT. Translation gives CATSGDTGSRLSNQPQHF.

The chain recombines TRBV5-4 with TRBJ1-6; D perhaps matches TRBD1 (6 bases). Germline assignment: CDR1 SGHNT and CDR2 YYREEE (reference sequence). The V end was cut by 4 bases, the J end by 0 bases, with 14 bases between. The CDR3 length is 17 residues. The CDR3 here is CASSATGGSSYNSPLHF. The CDR3 DNA follows: TGTGCCAGCAGCGCGACAGGCGGTAGCTCCTATAATTCACCCCTCCACTTT.